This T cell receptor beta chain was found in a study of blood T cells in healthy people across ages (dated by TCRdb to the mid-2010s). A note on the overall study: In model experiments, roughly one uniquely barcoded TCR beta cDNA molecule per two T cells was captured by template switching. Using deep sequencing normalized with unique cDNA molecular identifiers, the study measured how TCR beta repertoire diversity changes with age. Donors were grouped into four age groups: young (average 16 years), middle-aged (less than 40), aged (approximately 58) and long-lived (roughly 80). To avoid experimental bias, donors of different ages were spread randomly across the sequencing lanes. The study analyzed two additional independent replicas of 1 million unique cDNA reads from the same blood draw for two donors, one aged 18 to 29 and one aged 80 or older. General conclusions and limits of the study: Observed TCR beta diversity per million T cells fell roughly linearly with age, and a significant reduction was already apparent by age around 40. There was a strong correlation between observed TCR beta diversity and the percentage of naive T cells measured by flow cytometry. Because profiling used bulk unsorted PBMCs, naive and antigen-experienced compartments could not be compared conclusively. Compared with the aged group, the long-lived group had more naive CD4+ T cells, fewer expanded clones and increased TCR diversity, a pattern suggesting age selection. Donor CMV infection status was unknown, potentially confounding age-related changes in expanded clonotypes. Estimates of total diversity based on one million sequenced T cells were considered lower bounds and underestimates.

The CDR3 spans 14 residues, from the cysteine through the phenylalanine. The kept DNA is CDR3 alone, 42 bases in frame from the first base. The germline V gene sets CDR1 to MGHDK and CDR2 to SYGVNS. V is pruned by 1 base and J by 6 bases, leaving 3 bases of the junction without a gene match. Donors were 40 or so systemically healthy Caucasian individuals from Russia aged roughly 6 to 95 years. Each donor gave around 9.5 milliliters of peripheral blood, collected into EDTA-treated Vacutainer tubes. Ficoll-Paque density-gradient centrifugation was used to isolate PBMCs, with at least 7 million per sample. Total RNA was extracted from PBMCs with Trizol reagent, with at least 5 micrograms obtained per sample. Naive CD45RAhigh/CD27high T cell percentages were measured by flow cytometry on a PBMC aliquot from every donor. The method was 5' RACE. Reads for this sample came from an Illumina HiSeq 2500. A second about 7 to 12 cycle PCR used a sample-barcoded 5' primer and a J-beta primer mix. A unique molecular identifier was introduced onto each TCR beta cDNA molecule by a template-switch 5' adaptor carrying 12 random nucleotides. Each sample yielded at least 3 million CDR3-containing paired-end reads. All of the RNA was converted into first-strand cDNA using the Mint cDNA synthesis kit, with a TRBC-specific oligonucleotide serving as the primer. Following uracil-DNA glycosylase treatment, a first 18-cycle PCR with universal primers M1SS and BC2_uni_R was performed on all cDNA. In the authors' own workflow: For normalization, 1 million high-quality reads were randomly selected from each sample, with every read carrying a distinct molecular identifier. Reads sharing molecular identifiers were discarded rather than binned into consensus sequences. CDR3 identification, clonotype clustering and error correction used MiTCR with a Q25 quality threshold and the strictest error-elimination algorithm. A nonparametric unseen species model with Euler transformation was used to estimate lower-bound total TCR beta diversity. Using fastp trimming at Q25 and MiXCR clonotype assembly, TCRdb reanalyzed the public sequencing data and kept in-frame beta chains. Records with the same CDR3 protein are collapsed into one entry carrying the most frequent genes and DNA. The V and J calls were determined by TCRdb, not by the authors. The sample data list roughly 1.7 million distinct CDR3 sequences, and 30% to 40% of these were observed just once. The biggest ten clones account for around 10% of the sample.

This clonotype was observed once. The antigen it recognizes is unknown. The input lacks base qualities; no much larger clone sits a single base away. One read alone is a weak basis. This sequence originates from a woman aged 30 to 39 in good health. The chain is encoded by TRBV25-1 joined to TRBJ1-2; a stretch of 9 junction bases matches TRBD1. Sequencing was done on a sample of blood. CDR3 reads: CASSEFGQGNGYTF. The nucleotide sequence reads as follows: TGTGCCAGCAGTGAATTTGGACAGGGGAATGGCTACACCTTC.